These 27 T cell receptor beta chains were sequenced from one sample in a study of T cell changes during pregnancy in multiple sclerosis. Method: immunoSEQ multiplex PCR; TCRdb's copy keeps in-frame clones and lacks some. The profile shows approximately 99,000 clones, 80% to 95% of them singletons. Sequenced here: peripheral blood, sampled after pregnancy. The receptors stem from a female donor with multiple sclerosis, enrolled in a pregnancy study.

The J gene is TRBJ2-1, the V gene TRBV10-3, with TRBD1 matching over 7 bases. CDR3 length equals 15 residues. Germline V gives CDR1 ENHRY, CDR2 SYGVKD. Losses at the gene ends were 2 bases for V and 2 bases for J; bases not matched to a gene: 3. As DNA, the CDR3 is TGTGCCATCAGTGAGACAGGGGCCACCTACAATGAGCAGTTCTTC. It is translated as CAISETGATYNEQFF.

The rearrangement uses TRBV5-1 and TRBJ2-7, with a weak D call TRBD1 (6 bases). The CDR3 is 14 residues long. The V end lost 1 base, the J end lost 1 base, and 9 bases lay between the germline ends. CDR1 is SGHRS, CDR2 YFSETQ, per germline. The DNA of the CDR3 is TGCGCCAGCAGCTTGACACAGGGTTCCTACGAGCAGTACTTC. Translation: CASSLTQGSYEQYF.

The chain combines TRBV27 with TRBJ2-1; D is uncertain. The CDR3 runs to 11 residues. Germline V lookup: CDR1 MNHEY, CDR2 SMNVEV (reference sequence). Deletions cut 7 bases from V and 4 bases from J, with 5 bases between. CDR3 in amino acids: CASTEYNEQFF. CDR3 nucleotides: TGTGCCAGCACCGAGTACAATGAGCAGTTCTTC.

The J gene is TRBJ1-2, the V gene TRBV5-1; 7 bases are a match to TRBD1. The CDR3 is made up of 15 amino acids. CDR1 SGHRS and CDR2 YFSETQ come from the germline V gene. V dropped 4 bases and J dropped 4; count of bases not matched to a gene: 10. Here the CDR3 reads CASSLDGQALYGYTF. The CDR3 bases are TGCGCCAGCAGCCTTGACGGACAGGCCCTCTATGGCTACACCTTC.

Of note for this clone: The same CDR3 is also encoded by other DNA sequences in this sample. CDR3 in DNA: TGCGCCAGCAGCTTAGCGGGGACGTCCTACAATGAGCAGTTCTTC. Amino acid sequence: CASSLAGTSYNEQFF. The V and J genes are TRBV5-1 and TRBJ2-1; 7 bases align to TRBD2. Germline V gives CDR1 SGHRS, CDR2 YFSETQ. This CDR3 has 15 residues. Losses at the gene ends were 2 bases for V and 1 base for J; bases not matched to a gene: 3.

The chain couples TRBV5-1 to TRBJ2-3, with TRBD2 identical over 7 bases. This CDR3 contains 16 residues. The V and J ends lost 0 bases and 1 base, in that order; junction bases with no gene match: 5. From germline, CDR1 is SGHRS and CDR2 YFSETQ. CDR3 region: CASSLDLAAGTDTQYF. CDR3 nucleotides: TGCGCCAGCAGCTTGGACCTAGCGGCGGGCACAGATACGCAGTATTTT.

The rearrangement joins TRBV14 to TRBJ1-1; possibly TRBD1 for D (6 bases). The germline V and J ends were trimmed by 4 bases and 4 bases, with 13 bases remaining between them. Germline V CDR1 and CDR2: SGHDN, FVKESK. The CDR3 length is 14 residues. The CDR3 loop reads CASSPDRPITEAFF. In DNA form, the CDR3 reads TGTGCCAGCAGCCCCGACAGGCCCATCACTGAAGCTTTCTTT.

The chain employs TRBV5-8 and TRBJ2-1; maybe TRBD1 (5 bases). CDR1 and CDR2 from the germline V gene are SGHTS and YDEGEE. The CDR3 sequence is 18 residues long. Trimming pared 0 bases from V and 5 bases from J, leaving 21 bases between. Here the CDR3 reads CASSLAPWTLGRNNEQFF. The CDR3, as DNA: TGTGCCAGCAGCTTGGCCCCCTGGACGTTGGGGCGCAACAATGAGCAGTTCTTC.

J is TRBJ2-7 and V is TRBV6-5; TRBD2 might be the D (7 bases). Germline V gene sequence: CDR1 MNHEY, CDR2 SVGAGI. Trimming cost V 5 bases and J 5 bases, with 19 bases left between them. This CDR3 contains 15 residues. The CDR3 loop reads CASSPVGGRIDEQYF. The CDR3, as DNA: TGTGCCAGCAGTCCGGTGGGGGGGCGAATCGACGAGCAGTACTTC.

This clone came up a few times. The V and J genes are TRBV28 and TRBJ2-7; 9 bases agree with TRBD1. The CDR3 covers 15 residues. J lost 6 bases, V lost 6 bases, and 12 bases had no gene match. CDR1 and CDR2 from the germline V gene are MDHEN and SYDVKM. The CDR3 bases are TGTGCCAGCAGGCGGGACAGGGTCGGTGTAAGCGAGCAGTACTTC. Translating gives CASRRDRVGVSEQYF. Full variable domain (rest looked up from reference TRBV28 and TRBJ2-7): DVKVTQSSRYLVKRTGEKVFLECVQDMDHENMFWYRQDPGLGLRLIYFSYDVKMKEKGDIPEGYSVSREKKERFSLILESASTNQTSMYLCASRRDRVGVSEQYFGPGTRLTVT.

The rearrangement links TRBV5-5 to TRBJ1-1, with D possibly TRBD1 on 5 matching bases. From germline, CDR1 is SGHKS and CDR2 YYEKEE (reference sequence). The length of the CDR3 is 13 residues. Trimming took 5 bases from V and 8 from J, leaving 16 bases between them. The CDR3 spells CASRLRQHWEAFF. CDR3 DNA sequence: TGTGCCAGCAGACTAAGACAGCACTGGGAAGCTTTCTTT.

V usage is TRBV28 and J usage is TRBJ1-2, with 11 positions matching TRBD1. CDR3 size: 14 residues. Germline V CDR1 and CDR2: MDHEN, SYDVKM. J was trimmed by 8 bases and V by 4 bases; bases with no gene match: 6. CDR3 in amino acids: CASSSGQGVGGYTF. DNA of the CDR3: TGTGCCAGCAGTTCGGGACAGGGGGTCGGAGGCTACACCTTC.

The table lists this clone with a few counts. The V call is TRBV6-5, the J call TRBJ2-1; D unresolved. This CDR3 contains 14 residues. In germline, CDR1 is MNHEY, CDR2 SVGAGI. Trimming took off 3 bases at V and 2 bases at J, with 8 bases between the two ends. CDR3 residues: CASSYGFTYNEQFF. CDR3 DNA sequence: TGTGCCAGCAGTTATGGCTTTACCTACAATGAGCAGTTCTTC.

This rearrangement joins TRBV7-2 to TRBJ2-3, with TRBD2 as a possible D gene (6 bases). V was shortened by 5 bases and J by 6 bases, with 12 bases between the two germline ends. CDR1 is SGHTA and CDR2 is FQGNSA in the germline V gene. This CDR3 has 13 amino acids. CDR3 sequence reads: CASSPRLVDTQYF. CDR3 sequence (DNA): TGTGCCAGCAGCCCTCGACTAGTTGATACGCAGTATTTT. Drawing the rest from reference TRBV7-2 and TRBJ2-3, the complete variable domain is GAGVSQSPSNKVTEKGKDVELRCDPISGHTALYWYRQSLGQGLEFLIYFQGNSAPDKSGLPSDRFSAERTGGSVSTLTIQRTQQEDSAVYLCASSPRLVDTQYFGPGTRLTVL.

This clone was detected a few times. This chain uses TRBV30 with TRBJ1-1; tentative D call: TRBD1 (6 bases). Per the germline V gene, CDR1 is GTSNPN and CDR2 is SVGIG (reference sequence). This CDR3 has 15 amino acids. With 3 bases removed from V and 1 base from J, the gap between germline ends came to 15 bases. CDR3: CAWRRKQGPNTEAFF. CDR3 nucleotides: TGTGCCTGGAGGAGAAAACAGGGACCGAACACTGAAGCTTTCTTT.

This chain joins TRBV30 and TRBJ1-4; no reliable D call. Deletions cut 4 bases from V and 5 bases from J, with 11 bases between. Looked up from germline, CDR1 is GTSNPN and CDR2 is SVGIG (reference sequence). The CDR3 sequence is 13 residues long. CDR3 DNA sequence: TGTGCCTGGACCCGGGTTCTAAATGAAAAACTGTTTTTT. It yields the protein CAWTRVLNEKLFF. Combining the CDR3 with reference TRBV30 and TRBJ1-4 gives the whole variable domain SQTIHQWPATLVQPVGSPLSLECTVEGTSNPNLYWYRQAAGRGLQLLFYSVGIGQISSEVPQNLSASRPQDRQFILSSKKLLLSDSGFYLCAWTRVLNEKLFFGSGTQLSVL.

The rearrangement links TRBV27 to TRBJ2-1; 9 bases fit TRBD2. The germline CDR1 and CDR2 sequences are MNHEY and SMNVEV (reference sequence). The CDR3 runs to 13 residues. With V trimmed by 8 bases and J by 9 bases, 8 bases remained unmatched. The chain's CDR3 is CASGTSLNSEQFF. CDR3 in DNA: TGTGCCAGCGGGACTAGCTTAAATAGTGAGCAGTTCTTC.

The chain couples TRBV7-9 to TRBJ2-1; D is unresolved. The CDR3 loop spans 17 amino acids. V shed 5 bases and J shed 4 bases, with 21 bases lying between them. CDR1 and CDR2 (germline): SEHNR, FQNEAQ (reference sequence). In DNA, the CDR3 is TGTGCCAGCAGCATCGGCCGGTCTATACTACTTTACAATGAGCAGTTCTTC. Protein sequence: CASSIGRSILLYNEQFF.

The chain carries TRBV10-2 and TRBJ2-5; 10 bases line up with TRBD2. Trimming cost V 0 bases and J 5 bases; bases outside gene matches: 3. CDR1 and CDR2 from the germline V gene are WSHSY and SAAADI. There are 15 residues in the CDR3. The CDR3 sequence is CASSESTSGLETQYF. The CDR3 DNA follows: TGCGCCAGCAGTGAGTCGACTAGCGGGTTGGAGACCCAGTACTTC.

V and J are TRBV6-5 and TRBJ1-2; D is undetermined. Germline V gene data show CDR1 as MNHEY and CDR2 as SVGAGI. Trimming shortened V by 0 bases and J by 7 bases, and 9 bases separated the two germline ends. CDR3 length equals 13 residues. The CDR3 protein is CASSYSAETGYTF. In DNA form, the CDR3 reads TGTGCCAGCAGTTACTCCGCGGAGACTGGCTACACCTTC.

The chain joins TRBV19 to TRBJ1-5, with a tentative D call TRBD1 (5 bases). The length of the CDR3 is 12 residues. The V end lost 5 bases, the J end lost 7 bases, and 9 bases lay between the germline ends. Germline V lookup: CDR1 LNHDA, CDR2 SQIVND (reference sequence). The CDR3 spells CASSPQGQPQHF. In DNA, the CDR3 is TGTGCCAGTAGTCCCCAGGGCCAGCCCCAGCATTTT.

The rearrangement joins TRBV5-1 to TRBJ2-1, with 13 nucleotides matching TRBD2. The CDR3 runs to 15 residues. Trimming at V came to 3 bases and at J to 7 bases, leaving 4 bases not matched to a gene. Germline CDR1 is SGHRS and CDR2 is YFSETQ. For the CDR3, the DNA is TGCGCCAGCAGCTGGACTAGCGGGAGTCTTAATGAGCAGTTCTTC. This translates into CASSWTSGSLNEQFF.

The chain recombines TRBV29-1 with TRBJ2-1, with TRBD2 matching 13 bases. Germline lookup yields CDR1 SQVTM and CDR2 ANQGSEA. This CDR3 is 17 amino acids long. The J segment lost 9 bases and the V segment lost 1 base, leaving 12 bases of the junction unmatched. DNA for the CDR3: TGCAGCGTTGAAGGACTACTCACTAGCGGGAGGGCCGGTGAGCAGTTCTTC. It codes for CSVEGLLTSGRAGEQFF.

The chain recombines TRBV7-7 with TRBJ2-7; the D is unclear. The CDR3 runs to 13 residues. Germline loops: CDR1 SSHAT, CDR2 FNYEAQ (reference sequence). Between the trimmed V and J ends, which lost 1 base and 6 bases, there was a span of 10 bases. The chain's CDR3 is CASSLGPGSEQYF. In nucleotides, the CDR3 is TGTGCCAGCAGCTTAGGGCCCGGGTCCGAGCAGTACTTC.

The chain carries TRBV5-1 and TRBJ2-7; 11 positions match TRBD2. CDR3 size: 16 residues. Germline CDR1 and CDR2: SGHRS and YFSETQ. V gave up 1 base and J gave up 7 bases; unmatched junction bases: 10. CDR3 sequence reads: CASSLMASGRNGEQYF. CDR3 nucleotide sequence: TGCGCCAGCAGCTTGATGGCTAGCGGGAGGAACGGAGAGCAGTACTTC.

The chain links TRBV5-1 to TRBJ2-3, with 9 bases lining up with TRBD1. V lost 4 bases and J lost 4; bases outside the gene matches: 4. This CDR3 has 14 amino acids. From germline, CDR1 is SGHRS and CDR2 YFSETQ. Written as DNA, the CDR3 is TGCGCCAGCAGCACGGGACAGGGTGCAGATACGCAGTATTTT. Protein product: CASSTGQGADTQYF.

The chain uses TRBV5-6 and TRBJ2-7; D perhaps matches TRBD2 (6 bases). Per the germline V gene, CDR1 is SGHDT and CDR2 is YYEEEE. The V gene lost 8 bases and the J gene lost 5 bases, with 11 bases spanning the gap. The CDR3 spans 11 residues. The CDR3 loop reads CASSRGHEQYF. CDR3 in DNA: TGTGCCAGTTCGCGGGGCCACGAGCAGTACTTC.